A single sample gave rise to the 22 T cell receptor beta chains below, sequenced in a study of blood T cell repertoires in COVID-19. The assay was immunoSEQ multiplex PCR, and TCRdb's table has in-frame clones only and misses some. The data show 20,000 to 25,000 clones, around 69% seen once. Sample: peripheral blood. Receptors originate from a human donor in a cohort sampled during active or convalescent COVID-19.

This chain connects TRBV4-3 to TRBJ2-6; a possible D gene is TRBD1 (5 bases). This CDR3 is 19 amino acids long. Germline-derived CDR1 and CDR2 are LGHNA and YSLEER. The V end was cut by 0 bases, the J end by 0 bases, with 15 bases between. The CDR3 protein is CASSQDWGSLSSGANVLTF. In DNA, the CDR3 is TGCGCCAGCAGCCAAGATTGGGGCAGCCTAAGCTCTGGGGCCAACGTCCTGACTTTC.

This clone was recorded once. The chain employs TRBV6-2 or TRBV6-3 and TRBJ2-1; 8 bases map to TRBD2. Germline V CDR1 and CDR2: MNHEY, SVGEGT. CDR3 length: 17 residues. The ends lost 6 bases at V and 0 bases at J; junction bases unmatched: 10. CDR3 amino acids: CASSPEGLGSSYNEQFF. As DNA, the CDR3 is TGTGCCAGCAGCCCTGAGGGACTAGGCAGCTCCTACAATGAGCAGTTCTTC.

This clone has a handful of counts. This sequence joins TRBV29-1 and TRBJ2-4, with D perhaps TRBD2 (6 bases). Per germline, CDR1 SQVTM and CDR2 ANQGSEA. V was shortened by 2 bases and J by 7 bases, with 15 bases between the two germline ends. The CDR3 runs to 14 residues. CDR3 nucleotide sequence: TGCAGCGTTGAACTCTCAGGGAGGCAGAACATTCAGTACTTC. Translating it yields CSVELSGRQNIQYF.

The chain carries TRBV28 and TRBJ1-3; 7 bases line up with TRBD1. The CDR3 is made up of 15 amino acids. Germline V gives CDR1 MDHEN, CDR2 SYDVKM. V dropped 2 bases and J dropped 0; count of bases not matched to a gene: 1. This CDR3 is CASSLGTASGNTIYF. The CDR3 nucleotides read TGTGCCAGCAGTTTAGGGACAGCCTCTGGAAACACCATATATTTT.

The chain has TRBV7-2 and TRBJ1-5; D might be TRBD1 (6 bases). Per germline, CDR1 SGHTA and CDR2 FQGNSA. Trimming removed 5 bases at V and 4 bases at J, with 15 bases between. The CDR3 totals 15 residues. CDR3 amino acids: CASSTIRGGNQPQHF. CDR3 DNA: TGTGCCAGCAGCACTATTCGAGGGGGTAATCAGCCCCAGCATTTT.

The V and J genes are TRBV13 and TRBJ2-5; tentatively, D is TRBD1 (6 bases). Germline loops: CDR1 PRHDT, CDR2 FYEKMQ (reference sequence). The V and J ends lost 3 bases and 5 bases respectively, with 7 bases between them. This CDR3 has 12 residues. CDR3 bases: TGTGCCAGCAGCTTTGGACAGGAGACCCAGTACTTC. Its protein is CASSFGQETQYF. The full variable domain, its missing parts supplied by reference TRBV13 and TRBJ2-5, is AAGVIQSPRHLIKEKRETATLKCYPIPRHDTVYWYQQGPGQDPQFLISFYEKMQSDKGSIPDRFSAQQFSDYHSELNMSSLELGDSALYFCASSFGQETQYFGPGTRLLVL.

Notes on this clone: Relative to the germline gene, one junction end is altered; a read error may explain this. This chain joins TRBV7-2 and TRBJ1-1; D not certain. This CDR3 region has 13 residues. Germline values: CDR1 SGHTA, CDR2 FQGNSA. CDR3 sequence reads: CASSRRPNSEAFF. CDR3 in DNA: TGTGCCAGCAGCCGCCGGCCGAACAGTGAAGCTTTCTTT.

The gene calls are TRBV4-3 and TRBJ2-7; no clear D. The germline CDR1 and CDR2 sequences are LGHNA and YSLEER. This CDR3 is 15 amino acids long. The V and J ends lost 4 bases and 2 bases respectively, with 15 bases between them. The CDR3 reads CASSRLAFPTYEQYF. CDR3 DNA sequence: TGCGCCAGCAGCCGATTAGCCTTCCCCACCTACGAGCAGTACTTC.

This CDR3 is CASSVNSGRAATQYF. CDR3 DNA: TGTGCCAGCAGCGTCAATAGCGGGAGGGCAGCTACGCAGTATTTT. The chain is built from TRBV7-2 and TRBJ2-3, with 11 bases fitting TRBD2. The CDR3 contains 15 residues. V dropped 5 bases and J dropped 8; count of bases not matched to a gene: 9. The germline gives CDR1 SGHTA, CDR2 FQGNSA.

This clone was seen just once. DNA of the CDR3: TGTGCCAGCAGCCGGGACACCTCACCCCTCCACTTT. This sequence encodes CASSRDTSPLHF. This sequence joins TRBV12-3 or TRBV12-4 and TRBJ1-6, with a tentative D call TRBD1 (6 bases). CDR3 length equals 12 residues. V dropped 6 bases and J dropped 10 bases, with 10 bases sitting between them.

This chain uses TRBV11-3 with TRBJ2-1, with 7 bases that match TRBD2. Trimming cost V 6 bases and J 9 bases; bases outside gene matches: 8. The CDR3 is made up of 13 amino acids. CDR1 and CDR2 from the germline V gene are SGHNT and YENEEA. CDR3 protein: CASRSTAGSEQFF. As DNA, the CDR3 is TGTGCCAGCAGATCCACAGCGGGATCTGAGCAGTTCTTC.

V gene TRBV27 combines with J gene TRBJ1-2, with a possible D match to TRBD1 (5 bases). Trimming pared 6 bases from V and 4 bases from J, leaving 12 bases between. CDR1 and CDR2 from the germline V gene are MNHEY and SMNVEV (reference sequence). CDR3 length equals 13 residues. CDR3 in amino acids: CASRQADTYGYTF. The CDR3 DNA is TGTGCCAGCAGACAGGCCGATACCTATGGCTACACCTTC.

This clone was counted a few times. This chain joins TRBV24-1 and TRBJ2-1; no firm D call. The CDR3 is 11 residues long. The V gene lost 7 bases and the J gene lost 7 bases, with 7 bases spanning the gap. Per the germline V gene, CDR1 is KGHDR and CDR2 is SFDVKD. In DNA, the CDR3 is TGTGCCACCAGCCAGCGTAATGAGCAGTTCTTC. This gives the protein CATSQRNEQFF.

The CDR3 DNA reads as TGTGCCAGCAGTCAGACTAGCGGGAGAAGTGAGCAGTTCTTC. Its translation: CASSQTSGRSEQFF. The chain recombines TRBV6-5 with TRBJ2-1, with TRBD2 identical over 12 bases. The CDR3 is made up of 14 amino acids. J was trimmed by 9 bases and V by 5 bases; bases with no gene match: 5. Germline-derived CDR1 and CDR2 are MNHEY and SVGAGI.

J is TRBJ2-3 and V is TRBV6-2 or TRBV6-3, with D maybe TRBD1 (5 bases). Trimming took off 2 bases at V and 3 bases at J, with 12 bases between the two ends. There are 15 residues in the CDR3. The V gene's germline CDR1 is MNHEY and CDR2 SVGEGT. CDR3 in amino acids: CASSYTGHPTDTQYF. CDR3 DNA sequence: TGTGCCAGCAGTTACACCGGACACCCGACAGATACGCAGTATTTT.

This clone has a single count. V usage is TRBV27 and J usage is TRBJ2-3; D unresolved. V lost 0 bases and J 2 bases, leaving 12 bases between the germline ends. The germline CDR1 and CDR2 sequences are MNHEY and SMNVEV (reference sequence). The CDR3 runs to 16 residues. The CDR3 here is CASSLSSAEFTDTQYF. For the CDR3, the DNA is TGTGCCAGCAGTTTATCAAGCGCGGAGTTCACAGATACGCAGTATTTT.

This clone showed up many times. The chain uses TRBV5-6 and TRBJ2-7, with TRBD1 identical over 7 bases. Looked up from germline, CDR1 is SGHDT and CDR2 is YYEEEE. The V gene end was trimmed by 2 bases and the J gene end by 4 bases; junction bases not matched to a gene: 0. This CDR3 comprises 12 residues. The CDR3 here is CASSLQGYEQYF. The CDR3 bases are TGTGCCAGCAGCTTACAGGGGTACGAGCAGTACTTC.

This sequence joins TRBV24-1 and TRBJ1-5, with 7 nucleotides matching TRBD1. The CDR3 has 13 residues. CDR1 is KGHDR and CDR2 is SFDVKD in the germline V gene. The V and J ends lost 4 bases and 7 bases, in that order; junction bases with no gene match: 3. CDR3 coding DNA: TGTGCCACCAGTGACAGGGGGGAACAGCCCCAGCATTTT. Residues: CATSDRGEQPQHF.

This chain uses TRBV6-2 or TRBV6-3 with TRBJ2-2; 9 positions match TRBD1. Germline CDR1 MNHEY, CDR2 SVGEGT. This CDR3 contains 16 residues. The V gene end was trimmed by 6 bases and the J gene end by 4 bases; junction bases not matched to a gene: 9. The CDR3 reads CASSLRWTGVTGELFF. The DNA of the CDR3 is TGTGCCAGCAGCCTACGGTGGACAGGGGTCACCGGGGAGCTGTTTTTT.

DNA of the CDR3: TGTGCCAGCAGCAAAGGGACACCTATGAGGACCGGGGAGCTGTTTTTT. Translation gives CASSKGTPMRTGELFF. The rearrangement joins TRBV21-1 to TRBJ2-2; the DNA was not compared with TRBD1, the D call given in the table. TRBV21-1 has pseudogene status. This CDR3 region has 16 residues.

The chain joins TRBV2 to TRBJ2-7; the match to TRBD2 covers 7 bases. Germline assignment: CDR1 SNHLY and CDR2 FYNNEI. Losses at the gene ends were 6 bases for V and 6 bases for J; bases not matched to a gene: 5. The CDR3 runs 12 residues. CDR3 region: CASSGLAAEQYV. For the CDR3, the DNA is TGTGCCAGCAGCGGTCTAGCGGCCGAGCAGTACGTC.

The rearrangement uses TRBV12-3 or TRBV12-4 and TRBJ2-2; D is unresolved. Trimming took off 5 bases at V and 8 bases at J, with 9 bases between the two ends. This CDR3 comprises 12 residues. The CDR3 is CASSKSAGELFF. The CDR3 DNA follows: TGTGCCAGCAGTAAATCAGCGGGGGAGCTGTTTTTT.